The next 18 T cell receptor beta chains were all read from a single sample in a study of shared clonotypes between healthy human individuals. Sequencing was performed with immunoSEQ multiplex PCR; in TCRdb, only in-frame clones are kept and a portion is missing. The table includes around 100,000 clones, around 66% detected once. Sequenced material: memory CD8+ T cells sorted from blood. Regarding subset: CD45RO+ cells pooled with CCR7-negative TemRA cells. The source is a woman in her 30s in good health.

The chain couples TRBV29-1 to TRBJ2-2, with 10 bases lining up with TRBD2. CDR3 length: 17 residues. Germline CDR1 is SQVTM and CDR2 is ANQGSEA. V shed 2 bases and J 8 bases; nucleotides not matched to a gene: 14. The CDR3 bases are TGCAGCGTTGAACTAGCGGGAGCTAGAGGGCGGATAGGGGAGCTGTTTTTT. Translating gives CSVELAGARGRIGELFF.

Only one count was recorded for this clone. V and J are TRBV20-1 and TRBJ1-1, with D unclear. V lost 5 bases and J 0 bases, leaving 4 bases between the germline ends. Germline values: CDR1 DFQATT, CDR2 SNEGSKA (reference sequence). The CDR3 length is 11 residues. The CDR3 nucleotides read TGCAGTGCTTTTATGAACACTGAAGCTTTCTTT. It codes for CSAFMNTEAFF.

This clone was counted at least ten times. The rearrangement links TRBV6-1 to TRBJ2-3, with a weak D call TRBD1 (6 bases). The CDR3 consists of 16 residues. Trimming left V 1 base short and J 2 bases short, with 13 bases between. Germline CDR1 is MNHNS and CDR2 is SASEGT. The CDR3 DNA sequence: TGTGCCAGCAGTGAAGTCCCAGGGGCTATCACAGATACGCAGTATTTT. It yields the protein CASSEVPGAITDTQYF.

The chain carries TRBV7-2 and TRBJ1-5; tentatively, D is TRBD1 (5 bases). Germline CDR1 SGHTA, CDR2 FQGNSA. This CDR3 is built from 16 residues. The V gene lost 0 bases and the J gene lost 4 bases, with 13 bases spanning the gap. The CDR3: CASSLAAGPINQPQHF. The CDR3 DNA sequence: TGTGCCAGCAGCTTAGCCGCGGGGCCGATTAATCAGCCCCAGCATTTT.

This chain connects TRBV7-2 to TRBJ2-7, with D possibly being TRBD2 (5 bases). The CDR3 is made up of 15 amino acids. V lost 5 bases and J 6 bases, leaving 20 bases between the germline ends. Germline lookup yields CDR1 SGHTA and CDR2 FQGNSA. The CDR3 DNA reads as TGTGCCAGCAGCCCCTCGAGGGCGGGTTGGGGCGAGCAGTACTTC. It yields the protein CASSPSRAGWGEQYF.

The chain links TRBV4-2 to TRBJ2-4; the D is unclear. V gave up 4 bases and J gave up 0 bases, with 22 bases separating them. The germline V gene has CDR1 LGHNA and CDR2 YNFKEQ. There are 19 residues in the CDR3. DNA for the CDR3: TGTGCCAGCAGCCCCCCGAGTAAACACGGAACCCTAGCCAAAAACATTCAGTACTTC. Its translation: CASSPPSKHGTLAKNIQYF.

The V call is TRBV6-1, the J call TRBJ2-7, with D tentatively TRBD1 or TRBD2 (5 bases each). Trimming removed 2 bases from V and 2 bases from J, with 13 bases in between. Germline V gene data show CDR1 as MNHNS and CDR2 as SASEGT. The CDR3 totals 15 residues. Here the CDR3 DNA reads TGTGCCAGCAGTGAATGGGACGGAGTTACCTACGAGCAGTACTTC. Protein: CASSEWDGVTYEQYF.

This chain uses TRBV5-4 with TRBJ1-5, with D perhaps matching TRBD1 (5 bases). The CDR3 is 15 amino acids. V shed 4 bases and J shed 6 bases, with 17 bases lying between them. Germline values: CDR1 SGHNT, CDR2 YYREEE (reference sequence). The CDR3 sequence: CASSQGHSDIQPQHF. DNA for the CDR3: TGTGCCAGCAGCCAAGGACATTCCGACATTCAGCCCCAGCATTTT.

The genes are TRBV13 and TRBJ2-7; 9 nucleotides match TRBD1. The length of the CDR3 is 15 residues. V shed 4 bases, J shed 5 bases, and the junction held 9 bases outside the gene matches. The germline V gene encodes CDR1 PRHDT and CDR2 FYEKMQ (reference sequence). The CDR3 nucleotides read TGTGCCAGCAGCTCATGGACAGGGGAATTGAACGAGCAGTACTTC. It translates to CASSSWTGELNEQYF.

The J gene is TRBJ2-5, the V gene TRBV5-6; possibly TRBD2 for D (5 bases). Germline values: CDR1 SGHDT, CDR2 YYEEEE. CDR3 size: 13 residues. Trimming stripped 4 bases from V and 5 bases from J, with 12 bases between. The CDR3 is CASSPLEDETQYF. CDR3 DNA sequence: TGTGCCAGCAGCCCCTTGGAGGACGAGACCCAGTACTTC.

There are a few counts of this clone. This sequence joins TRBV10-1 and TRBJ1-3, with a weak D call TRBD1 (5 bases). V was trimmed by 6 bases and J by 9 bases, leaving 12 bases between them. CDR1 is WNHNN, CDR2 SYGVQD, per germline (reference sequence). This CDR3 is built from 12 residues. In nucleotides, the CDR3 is TGCGCCAGCAGATTGGCGGGGGGCACCATATATTTT. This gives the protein CASRLAGGTIYF.

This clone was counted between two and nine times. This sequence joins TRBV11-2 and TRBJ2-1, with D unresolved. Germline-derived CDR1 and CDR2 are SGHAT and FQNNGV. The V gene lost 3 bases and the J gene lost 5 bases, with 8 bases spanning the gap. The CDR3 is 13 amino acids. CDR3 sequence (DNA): TGTGCCAGCAGCTTGTGGAACGACAATGAGCAGTTCTTC. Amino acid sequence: CASSLWNDNEQFF.

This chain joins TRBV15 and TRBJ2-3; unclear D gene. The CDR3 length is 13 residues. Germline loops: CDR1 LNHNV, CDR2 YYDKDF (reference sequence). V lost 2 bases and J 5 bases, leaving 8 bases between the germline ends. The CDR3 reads CATSRSEEDTQYF. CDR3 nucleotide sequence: TGTGCCACCAGCAGATCAGAGGAAGATACGCAGTATTTT.

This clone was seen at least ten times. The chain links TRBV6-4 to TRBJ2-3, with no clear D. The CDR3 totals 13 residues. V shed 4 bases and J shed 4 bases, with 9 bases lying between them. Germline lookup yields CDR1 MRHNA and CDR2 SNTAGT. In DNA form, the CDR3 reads TGTGCCAGCAGTGCAGGAGATTCAGATACGCAGTATTTT. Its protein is CASSAGDSDTQYF.

The CDR3 DNA follows: TGTGCCAGCAGCTTAGTGAGGGCAGGGGGCATCGAGCAGTACTTC. Amino acids: CASSLVRAGGIEQYF. This chain joins TRBV7-8 and TRBJ2-7, with 8 bases identical to TRBD1. Germline values: CDR1 SGHVS, CDR2 FQNEAQ. The CDR3 sequence is 15 residues long. Unmatched junction bases numbered 8, after V lost 1 base and J lost 6 bases.

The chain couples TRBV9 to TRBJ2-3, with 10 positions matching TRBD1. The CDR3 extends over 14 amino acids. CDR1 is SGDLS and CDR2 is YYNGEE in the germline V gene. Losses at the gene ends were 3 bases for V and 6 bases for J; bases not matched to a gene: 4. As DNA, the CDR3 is TGTGCCAGCAGCGGACAGGGGGCATGGGATACGCAGTATTTT. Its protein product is CASSGQGAWDTQYF.

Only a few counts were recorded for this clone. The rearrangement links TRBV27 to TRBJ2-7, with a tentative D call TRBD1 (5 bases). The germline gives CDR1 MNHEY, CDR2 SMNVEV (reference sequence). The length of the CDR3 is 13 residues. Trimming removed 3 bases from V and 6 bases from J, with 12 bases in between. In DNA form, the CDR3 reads TGTGCCAGCAGTTTGGAAGAGGACACCGAGCAGTACTTC. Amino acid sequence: CASSLEEDTEQYF.

The CDR3 reads CASSDSKGQGDDTQYF. The DNA for the CDR3 is TGTGCCAGCAGTGACTCAAAGGGACAGGGGGATGATACGCAGTATTTT. The V call is TRBV6-4, the J call TRBJ2-3, with 11 bases fitting TRBD1. V trimming: 0 bases; J trimming: 6 bases; junction bases outside the gene matches: 5. The V gene's germline CDR1 is MRHNA and CDR2 SNTAGT. The CDR3 totals 16 residues.